This entry describes one T cell receptor (beta chain). This record comes from a study of blood T cell repertoires in COVID-19. As for the study in general: Samples of COVID-19 (acute and convalescent) were obtained from the United States, Italy and Spain. PBMCs, B-cell-depleted T cells, or T cells provided the cDNA or gDNA that made up the material.

CDR3 length: 15 amino acids. Authors' analysis steps: Nucleated cell number was recorded as an estimate derived from reference gene primer amplification. Sequencing was performed with immunoSEQ multiplex PCR; in TCRdb, only in-frame clones are kept and a portion is missing. That table gives V, J and clone size, and the DNA gave D and trimming. This table has more than 150,000 clones, about 86% appearing once. Specimen: peripheral blood. The genes are TRBV21-1 and TRBJ2-1; the D call TRBD1 from the table was never checked on the DNA. TRBV21-1 is termed a pseudogene. The receptor's source is a woman between 70 and 85 years old with acute or convalescent COVID-19. CDR3 DNA sequence: TGTGCCAGCAGCAAAGGCGACAGGGCCTACAATGAGCAGTTCTTC. It encodes CASSKGDRAYNEQFF.